The subject of this entry is one T cell receptor beta chain. The table lists this clone with a count of one. Its recognized antigen is unknown. Nothing much larger sits one base from this clone, and base qualities are not available. The immunoSEQ Assay, a bias-controlled multiplex PCR, was used to amplify TCRbeta CDR3 regions from genomic DNA. As for how the authors treated the data: The number of nucleated cells in each sample was estimated by amplification of reference gene primers within the assay. To quantify the absolute abundance of each unique TCRbeta CDR3 rearrangement, sequence reads were collapsed and filtered. For each sample, productive Simpson clonality was calculated as the square root of Simpson's diversity index across productive rearrangements. The table was pulled from immuneACCESS by TCRdb, which kept in-frame rearrangements only. Such tables lose some clones; where checked, under half of the loss comes from unresolved V genes, and the rest has no known cause. D and trimming come from the DNA, and the V and J calls and clone size come from that table. The sample table holds roughly 63,000 clones, of which 79% were seen once. The ten largest account for about 32% of the sample.

Collaborating institutions collected whole blood in K2EDTA tubes following their own protocols. Collaborator samples were shipped for TCRbeta analysis as frozen whole blood, isolated PBMCs, or DNA extracted from either sample type. This specimen comes from a study of blood T cell repertoires in COVID-19 (dated by TCRdb to about 2020). Background for the entire study: Samples from collaborators originated in the United States, Italy and Spain and spanned both the acute and convalescent phases of COVID-19. The material from the prospective study consisted of cDNA or gDNA derived from T cells, B-cell-depleted T cells, or PBMCs. Deeply sampled blood TCRbeta repertoires from subjects exposed to, actively infected with, or recovered from COVID-19 were included in the dataset. The repertoires were released in a freely available public database intended as a resource for research on the immune response to SARS-CoV-2. The samples were drawn from the first 160 participants of the ongoing ImmuneRACE study and from under 1,500 subjects provided by 6 global collaborators. A de-identified subject ID, COVID-19 status, age in years and sex were almost always included in the sample metadata. HLA class I and class II types, where available, came from metadata supplied by the sample provider rather than from assay-based typing. Study-wide findings and limitations: How much clinical and demographic metadata was included differed by source and by participant, and the metadata was provided uncurated.

Counted from cysteine to phenylalanine, this CDR3 has 13 amino acids. The only DNA kept is the CDR3, 39 bases in frame from the first base. Reading the germline V gene gives CDR1 SGHRS and CDR2 YFSETQ. The germline ends are 4 bases apart after V is trimmed by 0 bases and J by 3 bases. Sequenced: peripheral blood. This sequence uses TRBV5-1 and TRBJ2-1; no D gene can be assigned with confidence. The sequence came from a human donor in a cohort sampled during active COVID-19. The sequence in DNA is TGCGCCAGCAGCTTGGTCGGCTACAATGAGCAGTTCTTC. It encodes CASSLVGYNEQFF.